This TCR beta chain was documented in a study of shared clonotypes between healthy human individuals (TCRdb year 2020). Looking at the study overall: A couple of women and a few men aged 18 to 49 years were included in the cohort. For each donor, CD4 naive and CD4 memory were each run on three plates, CD8 naive on two plates, and CD8 memory on one plate. Between about 0.8 and 9.5 billion PBMCs per donor were obtained by leukapheresis. To increase sequencing depth and limit assay-specific biases, TCR repertoire library preparation and sequencing were carried out by different laboratories using diverse techniques. To estimate repertoire size and how much clonotypes are shared between individuals, the study performed deep sequencing of blood TCR repertoires from about five healthy adults.

Sequences SGDLS (CDR1) and YYNGEE (CDR2) are obtained from the germline V gene. CDR3 length: 15 amino acids, cysteine to phenylalanine. Only the CDR3 portion is preserved as DNA: 45 bases, with reading frame beginning at the first base. V is clipped by 0 bases and J by 6 bases, and the sequence between their germline boundaries is 13 bases long. TCR CDR3 regions were amplified from genomic DNA by multiplex PCR using the deep immunoSEQ assay. For each cell subset, the extracted genomic DNA was distributed evenly across all wells of several immunoSEQ 96-well plates, and each plate served as one replicate. For sorted subsets, around 200 ng genomic DNA, equal to some 30,000 T cell genomes, was loaded into each replicate PCR. The purified libraries were quantified using a Qubit 3.0 fluorometer, sized with a Bioanalyzer 2100, and then quantified again using the KAPA Library Quantification kit. Every immunoSEQ 96-well plate was sequenced on a separate single-read 150-cycle Illumina NextSeq 550 flow cell. The authors' analysis ran thus. Because only junctional sequences without quality scores were contained in the immunoSEQ output, filtering matching that applied to full-length reads could not be performed. To assign V/J genes and CDR3, sequences were annotated using PyIR, a Python wrapper for IgBLAST v1.9, with IMGT germline references. Reads were removed for weak V/J assignments (E-value above 1e-6), missing CDR3, stop codons, out-of-frame junctions, or ambiguous translated residues. A V3J clonotype was defined by an identical inferred V gene, J gene, and CDR3 amino acid sequence. Percentage overlap between repertoires was computed as shared unique clonotypes divided by the size of the smaller repertoire. Richness of each repertoire was evaluated using RTK rarefaction, the Chao1 estimator, and Recon v2.1 estimates of unobserved clonotypes. Generation probabilities for all TCRbeta clonotypes obtained by the gDNA method from four donors were computed using OLGA. TCRdb re-hosts the immuneACCESS table, in-frame sequences only. Its copies lack some clones; in the studies checked, an unresolved V gene accounts for under half of them, and the cause for the rest is not known. V and J calls and clone size are those listed in that table; D and trimming were worked out from the DNA. The sample contains about 2.1 million clones, 90% to 95% of them found a single time. The top ten hold about 1.7% of the sample.

Study-wide findings and limitations: Even with the large sequencing depth, rarefaction of the sorted-subset datasets indicated that sequencing was incomplete. Compared with non-shared clonotypes, clonotypes shared by all four sorted-subset donors had higher generation probabilities. Sampling was restricted to blood, and TCR repertoires in tissue are likely to differ from TCR repertoires in blood. Pairwise subsampling led to the expectation that sequencing depth would affect the degree of clonotype sharing among donors. Because the study included a small number of donors, the genetic and exposure-history diversity represented was limited. Sharing across several donors was observed for around 5% of naive CD4, 3.5% of naive CD8, 2% to 2.5% of memory CD4, and approximately 0.41% of memory CD8 clonotypes. Estimated clonotype richness was generally larger for naive than for memory subsets.

Only one count was recorded for this clone. It has no known antigen specificity. No clone much larger than this one lies a single base away; base qualities are absent. CD8 naive samples were CD45RO-negative cells positively selected for CCR7, giving a CD45RA+CCR7+ population that excluded TemRA cells. Donors were healthy HIV-negative adults with no recently reported acute infections or vaccinations. Only Caucasian adults living in Nashville, Tennessee, USA were represented among the donors. Blood was obtained by leukapheresis, after which PBMCs were separated by Ficoll-Histopaque density gradient centrifugation and cryopreserved in liquid nitrogen vapor phase. Analytical flow cytometry was used to check the purity and quantity of every magnetically sorted T cell population. Genomic DNA was isolated from each sorted fraction and quantified by UV absorbance on a Nanodrop 2000c.

Rearrangement joined TRBV9 to TRBJ2-1, with a tentative D gene TRBD1 over 5 matching bases. This TCR derives from a young man in good health. Some clones in this sample may be carry-over from other donors' samples. What was sequenced was naive CD8+ T cells from PBMCs. The cell subset or site label, as the study defines it: CD45RA+CCR7+. The DNA reads TGTGCCAGCAGCGTAGTGGCAGGGATGGGCAATGAGCAGTTCTTC. Translation gives CASSVVAGMGNEQFF.